The 10 T cell receptor beta chains below all came from one sample that was sequenced in a study of CD8 T cells in ankylosing spondylitis. TCRdb re-derived calls from the 5' RACE reads in MiXCR, one entry per CDR3 protein. The sample includes some 250,000 distinct CDR3 sequences, roughly a quarter of them seen just once. The sequenced sample was blood, either unsorted or a sorted T cell fraction (not recorded which). Source of these receptors: a male donor with ankylosing spondylitis or in good health (not recorded which).

This clonotype was observed at least ten times. The CDR3 DNA follows: TGTGCCAGCAGAACCGGGACAGGGAACACTGAAGCTTTCTTT. Protein: CASRTGTGNTEAFF. The chain links TRBV6-1 to TRBJ1-1; TRBD1 matches 8 bases. This CDR3 region has 14 residues. Germline V gene sequence: CDR1 MNHNS, CDR2 SASEGT. The V and J ends lost 6 bases and 1 base, in that order; junction bases with no gene match: 4.

The chain links TRBV5-4 to TRBJ2-5, with 9 nucleotides matching TRBD2. V trimming: 4 bases; J trimming: 4 bases; junction bases outside the gene matches: 8. This CDR3 comprises 15 residues. Germline CDR1 and CDR2: SGHNT and YYREEE (reference sequence). Written as DNA, the CDR3 is TGTGCCAGCAGCCCCACTAGCGGGCAGGGAGAGACCCAGTACTTC. This sequence encodes CASSPTSGQGETQYF.

This clonotype was recorded many times. V and J are TRBV12-3 or TRBV12-4 and TRBJ1-1; 7 nucleotides agree with TRBD1. Unmatched junction bases numbered 7, after V lost 7 bases and J lost 11 bases. CDR3 length equals 11 residues. Here the CDR3 reads CASTLTGKAFF. CDR3 nucleotide sequence: TGTGCCAGCACCTTGACAGGGAAGGCTTTCTTT.

The table lists this clonotype with many counts. The chain employs TRBV18 and TRBJ2-1; no firm D call. Germline-derived CDR1 and CDR2 are KGHSH and LQKENI. With 2 bases removed from V and 4 bases from J, the gap between germline ends came to 6 bases. CDR3 length: 13 amino acids. CDR3 region: CASSPSVYNEQFF. In DNA form, the CDR3 reads TGTGCCAGCTCACCATCAGTTTACAATGAGCAGTTCTTC. Filled out from reference TRBV18 and TRBJ2-1, the complete variable domain reads NAGVMQNPRHLVRRRGQEARLRCSPMKGHSHVYWYRQLPEEGLKFMVYLQKENIIDESGMPKERFSAEFPKEGPSILRIQQVVRGDSAAYFCASSPSVYNEQFFGPGTRLTVL.

In this sample, this clonotype turned up many times. The chain carries TRBV5-1 and TRBJ2-2, with D possibly called TRBD1 or TRBD2 (5 bases each). CDR3 length equals 13 residues. Trimming cost V 2 bases and J 6 bases, with 8 bases left between them. CDR1 is SGHRS, CDR2 YFSETQ, per germline. CDR3 sequence reads: CASSFQGPGELFF. CDR3 nucleotides: TGCGCCAGCAGCTTCCAGGGACCCGGGGAGCTGTTTTTT.

This clonotype was seen repeatedly, ten times or more. At one of its ends the junction is not consistent with the germline gene, which may arise from a read error. This chain joins TRBV20-1 and TRBJ2-7, with TRBD2 identical over 7 bases. CDR1 is DFQATT and CDR2 is SNEGSKA in the germline V gene (reference sequence). The CDR3 runs to 13 residues. CDR3 sequence (DNA): TGCAGTGTTAGAAGCGGGGCGGCCTACGAGCAGTACTTC. It encodes CSVRSGAAYEQYF.

V gene TRBV4-1 combines with J gene TRBJ2-4; D is unresolved. Germline assignment: CDR1 MGHRA and CDR2 YSYEKL. Trimming took off 1 base at V and 8 bases at J, with 12 bases between the two ends. This CDR3 spans 14 amino acids. The CDR3 sequence: CASSQVPPGHIQYF. Written as DNA, the CDR3 is TGCGCCAGCAGCCAAGTCCCCCCTGGGCACATTCAGTACTTC.

This clonotype was seen many times. The chain uses TRBV20-1 and TRBJ2-1; TRBD2 might be the D (6 bases). Germline loops: CDR1 DFQATT, CDR2 SNEGSKA (reference sequence). The CDR3 contains 13 residues. V dropped 3 bases and J dropped 3 bases, with 9 bases sitting between them. The CDR3 loop is CSASREVYNEQFF. CDR3 DNA sequence: TGCAGTGCTAGTAGGGAGGTCTACAATGAGCAGTTCTTC.

This clonotype has ten or more counts. V is TRBV6-5 and J is TRBJ2-3; 10 bases fit TRBD1. Germline assignment: CDR1 MNHEY and CDR2 SVGAGI. Germline trimming cut 4 bases from V and 3 bases from J; bases unmatched to any gene: 7. This CDR3 spans 16 amino acids. The DNA of the CDR3 is TGTGCCAGCAGTTCCACCTTGGGACAGGGGACAGATACGCAGTATTTT. Amino acid sequence: CASSSTLGQGTDTQYF.

The V and J genes are TRBV6-4 and TRBJ1-5, with no clear D. Germline values: CDR1 MRHNA, CDR2 SNTAGT. This CDR3 contains 13 residues. Between the trimmed V and J ends, which lost 3 bases and 0 bases, there was a span of 3 bases. The CDR3 sequence is CASSDHSNQPQHF. The CDR3 DNA follows: TGTGCCAGCAGTGATCATAGCAATCAGCCCCAGCATTTT.